These 22 T cell receptor beta chains came from one sample sequenced in a study of cytomegalovirus exposure and HLA in healthy donors. PCR was performed using 60 Vbeta and 13 Jbeta primers. Sequencing was performed with immunoSEQ multiplex PCR; in TCRdb, only in-frame clones are kept and a portion is missing. The data show about 87,000 clones, 74% seen once. The sample taken for sequencing was PBMCs. These receptors were obtained from a man aged 30 to 39 in good health and CMV-seropositive.

The V call is TRBV5-1, the J call TRBJ2-5; 9 bases fit TRBD2. The CDR3 covers 16 residues. CDR1 is SGHRS, CDR2 YFSETQ, per germline. Germline trimming cut 3 bases from V and 0 bases from J; bases unmatched to any gene: 6. The CDR3 DNA is TGCGCCAGCAGCTACCAGCGGGGGGAATACCAAGAGACCCAGTACTTC. This sequence encodes CASSYQRGEYQETQYF.

The V call is TRBV4-1, the J call TRBJ1-5, with a tentative D call TRBD1 (5 bases). Germline assignment: CDR1 MGHRA and CDR2 YSYEKL. The CDR3 has 15 amino acids. Between the trimmed V and J ends, which lost 0 bases and 7 bases, there was a span of 13 bases. The CDR3 is CASSQEFRARQPQHF. As DNA, the CDR3 is TGCGCCAGCAGCCAAGAATTCAGGGCAAGGCAGCCCCAGCATTTT.

The J gene is TRBJ1-1, the V gene TRBV5-1; possible D gene TRBD1, 6 bases. The CDR3 totals 12 residues. V dropped 4 bases and J dropped 8 bases, with 12 bases sitting between them. In germline, CDR1 is SGHRS, CDR2 YFSETQ. The CDR3 DNA reads as TGCGCCAGCAGCCCGGAAACAGGGGAAGCTTTCTTT. This gives the protein CASSPETGEAFF.

The CDR3 loop reads CASSWGGINEQYF. CDR3 coding DNA: TGTGCCAGCAGCTGGGGGGGAATTAACGAGCAGTACTTC. The chain uses TRBV7-2 and TRBJ2-7; TRBD2 matches 7 bases. The V gene's germline CDR1 is SGHTA and CDR2 FQGNSA. The CDR3 loop spans 13 amino acids. V shed 4 bases and J 5 bases; nucleotides not matched to a gene: 5.

This chain uses TRBV10-3 with TRBJ1-2; D unclear. Looked up from germline, CDR1 is ENHRY and CDR2 is SYGVKD. This CDR3 has 12 amino acids. The ends were cut back, 4 bases at V and 8 bases at J, with 11 bases in the middle. The CDR3 nucleotides read TGTGCCATCAGTGTAGGAGCTGGGGGCTACACCTTC. Protein: CAISVGAGGYTF.

The genes are TRBV6-6 and TRBJ1-5; TRBD1 aligns across 9 bases. V shed 4 bases, J shed 3 bases, and the junction held 7 bases outside the gene matches. This CDR3 is built from 16 residues. Germline CDR1 is MNHNY and CDR2 is SVGAGI (reference sequence). The CDR3 DNA is TGTGCCAGCAGTTCCTCACAGGGGGCCGACAATCAGCCCCAGCATTTT. Its translation: CASSSSQGADNQPQHF.

The rearrangement joins TRBV19 to TRBJ1-1; no firm D call. CDR1 is LNHDA and CDR2 is SQIVND in the germline V gene (reference sequence). The CDR3 consists of 14 residues. Trimming stripped 5 bases from V and 0 bases from J, with 10 bases between. CDR3: CASSSVDLNTEAFF. The CDR3, as DNA: TGTGCCAGTAGTTCGGTAGACTTGAACACTGAAGCTTTCTTT.

This chain uses TRBV5-1 with TRBJ2-1, with D possibly matching TRBD2 (5 bases). Germline CDR1 is SGHRS and CDR2 is YFSETQ. The CDR3 extends over 15 amino acids. V was pared by 3 bases and J by 0 bases, with 10 bases between. The CDR3 region has the DNA TGCGCCAGCAGCTCGACGGGGAGCTCCTACAATGAGCAGTTCTTC. It is translated as CASSSTGSSYNEQFF.

This sequence joins TRBV6-1 and TRBJ2-1; TRBD2 matches 16 bases. The junction had 11 bases not matched to a gene; V was cut back by 4 bases and J by 8 bases. The CDR3 consists of 18 residues. The germline gives CDR1 MNHNS, CDR2 SASEGT. CDR3 sequence (DNA): TGTGCCAGCAGTGGCCGAGAAAAGGGACTAGCGGGAGGGTATGAGCAGTTCTTC. Translating it yields CASSGREKGLAGGYEQFF.

The V and J genes are TRBV5-1 and TRBJ2-7, with TRBD2 matching over 9 bases. The CDR3 is 14 residues long. J was trimmed by 4 bases and V by 0 bases; bases with no gene match: 2. CDR1 and CDR2 (germline): SGHRS, YFSETQ. The CDR3 region has the DNA TGCGCCAGCAGCTTGGAGCGGGAGGATTACGAGCAGTACTTC. This encodes CASSLEREDYEQYF.

The V and J genes are TRBV7-2 and TRBJ1-3; 7 bases are a match to TRBD1. Germline lookup yields CDR1 SGHTA and CDR2 FQGNSA. Trimming took 5 bases from V and 0 from J; bases not matched to a gene: 4. The length of the CDR3 is 15 residues. The CDR3 DNA reads as TGTGCCAGCAGCGATGACAGGGTCTCTGGAAACACCATATATTTT. This codes for CASSDDRVSGNTIYF.

The chain uses TRBV7-8 and TRBJ1-2; tentative D call: TRBD1 (6 bases). This CDR3 has 16 residues. V shed 4 bases and J shed 0 bases, with 15 bases lying between them. The V gene's germline CDR1 is SGHVS and CDR2 FQNEAQ. CDR3 coding DNA: TGTGCCAGCAGCTCCCCGTCGAGACAGGCTAACTATGGCTACACCTTC. It translates to CASSSPSRQANYGYTF.

This clone was seen only a few times. CDR3 region: CSVDTGPYEQYF. The CDR3 DNA is TGCAGCGTTGACACAGGCCCCTACGAGCAGTACTTC. The V gene is TRBV29-1, the J gene TRBJ2-7, with D possibly being TRBD1 (5 bases). The V gene's germline CDR1 is SQVTM and CDR2 ANQGSEA. V lost 3 bases and J lost 2, with 8 bases in between. The CDR3 totals 12 residues.

This clone has more than one count but fewer than ten. The chain uses TRBV7-9 and TRBJ1-2; D remains ambiguous. Trimming took 5 bases from V and 13 from J, leaving 11 bases between them. Germline lookup yields CDR1 SEHNR and CDR2 FQNEAQ (reference sequence). The CDR3 is 10 amino acids. CDR3 residues: CASSLVDTTF. CDR3 DNA: TGTGCCAGCAGCCTAGTTGACACCACCTTC.

A word on this clone: Within the sample, other DNA sequences also encode this same CDR3. The chain has TRBV30 and TRBJ1-5, with a tentative D call TRBD1 (5 bases). The CDR3 loop spans 13 amino acids. V gave up 0 bases and J gave up 4 bases, with 7 bases separating them. Germline V lookup: CDR1 GTSNPN, CDR2 SVGIG (reference sequence). Written as DNA, the CDR3 is TGTGCCTGGAGTGTAGCAGGGAATCAGCCCCAGCATTTT. Translating gives CAWSVAGNQPQHF. The full variable domain, in which reference TRBV30 and TRBJ1-5 provide the parts outside the CDR3, is SQTIHQWPATLVQPVGSPLSLECTVEGTSNPNLYWYRQAAGRGLQLLFYSVGIGQISSEVPQNLSASRPQDRQFILSSKKLLLSDSGFYLCAWSVAGNQPQHFGDGTRLSIL.

The V gene is TRBV29-1, the J gene TRBJ2-7; 8 bases are shared with TRBD1. CDR1 is SQVTM, CDR2 ANQGSEA, per germline. The CDR3 spans 11 residues. J lost 6 bases, V lost 6 bases, and 4 bases had no gene match. The CDR3 here is CSVETGGEQYF. As DNA, the CDR3 is TGCAGCGTAGAAACAGGGGGCGAGCAGTACTTC.

The J gene is TRBJ1-1, the V gene TRBV19, with 9 nucleotides matching TRBD1. Germline V lookup: CDR1 LNHDA, CDR2 SQIVND (reference sequence). The trim removed 4 bases at V and 3 bases at J, leaving 9 bases unmatched. This CDR3 region has 16 residues. The CDR3 spells CASSKGIDRGYTEAFF. As DNA, the CDR3 is TGTGCCAGTAGTAAAGGGATCGACAGGGGGTACACTGAAGCTTTCTTT. The full variable domain, completed using reference TRBV19 and TRBJ1-1, is DGGITQSPKYLFRKEGQNVTLSCEQNLNHDAMYWYRQDPGQGLRLIYYSQIVNDFQKGDIAEGYSVSREKKESFPLTVTSAQKNPTAFYLCASSKGIDRGYTEAFFGQGTRLTVV.

The chain is built from TRBV2 and TRBJ2-7; TRBD2 matches 7 bases. V dropped 6 bases and J dropped 0; count of bases not matched to a gene: 5. Germline V gene data show CDR1 as SNHLY and CDR2 as FYNNEI. This CDR3 comprises 14 residues. For the CDR3, the DNA is TGTGCCAGCAGGAGGAGCGGGGCCTCCTACGAGCAGTACTTC. This translates into CASRRSGASYEQYF.

V gene TRBV25-1 combines with J gene TRBJ2-3; D possibly corresponds to TRBD2 (6 bases). The CDR3 loop spans 14 amino acids. Trimming removed 4 bases from V and 6 bases from J, with 14 bases in between. Germline CDR1 MGHDK, CDR2 SYGVNS. This CDR3 reads CASSAELGTDTQYF. The CDR3 region has the DNA TGTGCCAGCAGTGCCGAGCTTGGGACTGATACGCAGTATTTT.

V usage is TRBV2 and J usage is TRBJ2-1; TRBD2 matches 9 bases. CDR3 length: 16 residues. Germline values: CDR1 SNHLY, CDR2 FYNNEI. The trim removed 5 bases at V and 3 bases at J, leaving 8 bases unmatched. In DNA, the CDR3 is TGTGCCAGCAGTACTCCGACTAGCGGTTACTACAATGAGCAGTTCTTC. Protein: CASSTPTSGYYNEQFF.

The sample holds a few counts of this clone. V is TRBV9 and J is TRBJ1-2, with TRBD1 as a possible D gene (5 bases). Trimming took off 5 bases at V and 7 bases at J, with 6 bases between the two ends. This CDR3 has 10 residues. Germline CDR1 SGDLS, CDR2 YYNGEE. The CDR3 DNA sequence: TGTGCCAGCAGTGGGGCTGGCTACACCTTC. Protein: CASSGAGYTF.

This clone was detected only once. This chain links TRBV6-1 with TRBJ2-5; D is possibly TRBD1 (5 bases). CDR1 MNHNS and CDR2 SASEGT come from the germline V gene. V gave up 7 bases and J gave up 7 bases, with 13 bases separating them. There are 12 residues in the CDR3. The CDR3 spells CASNDSSGTQYF. Written as DNA, the CDR3 is TGTGCCAGCAACGACAGCTCCGGGACCCAGTACTTC.